A single sample gave rise to the 11 T cell receptor beta chains below, sequenced in a study of T cell repertoires in cytomegalovirus infection. TCRdb re-analysed the reads in MiXCR, keeping a single row per CDR3 protein. The sample lists some 130,000 distinct CDR3 sequences; roughly 9% were seen once. Sequenced input: PBMCs. These receptors were taken from a human donor in good health (CMV status not recorded). Some clones in this sample may be carry-over from other donors' samples.

This clonotype was seen ten or more times. The genes are TRBV12-3 or TRBV12-4 and TRBJ1-2; TRBD1 matches 7 bases. With 6 bases clipped from V and 5 bases from J, the junction kept 15 bases outside the gene matches. The CDR3 contains 16 residues. CDR3: CASSREKGDRSYGYTF. CDR3 coding DNA: TGTGCCAGCAGCCGGGAGAAGGGGGACAGATCTTATGGCTACACCTTC.

This clonotype has at least ten counts. The chain is built from TRBV12-3 or TRBV12-4 and TRBJ1-5, with D maybe TRBD1 (6 bases). The CDR3 has 13 residues. The germline V and J ends were trimmed by 7 bases and 7 bases, with 14 bases remaining between them. CDR3 residues: CASNYGGGQPQHF. Here the CDR3 DNA reads TGTGCCAGCAATTATGGGGGGGGCCAGCCCCAGCATTTT.

This clonotype has ten or more counts. The chain has TRBV7-9 and TRBJ2-1; possibly TRBD1 for D (7 bases). The V and J ends lost 5 bases and 10 bases respectively, with 18 bases between them. The CDR3 loop spans 14 amino acids. The germline CDR1 and CDR2 sequences are SEHNR and FQNEAQ (reference sequence). The CDR3 nucleotides are TGTGCCAGCAGCCGACACGACAGGGCGGGAGAGCAGTTCTTC. Translating gives CASSRHDRAGEQFF.

At least ten counts were recorded for this clonotype. The genes are TRBV7-2 and TRBJ1-2; possibly TRBD1 for D (6 bases). With 5 bases removed from V and 1 base from J, the gap between germline ends came to 11 bases. Germline V gene lookup returns CDR1 SGHTA and CDR2 FQGNSA. This CDR3 region has 14 residues. The CDR3 DNA sequence: TGTGCCAGCAGCGGAGGACAGCGTAACTATGGCTACACCTTC. It codes for CASSGGQRNYGYTF.

This clonotype was recorded at least ten times. CDR3 bases: TGTGCCAGCAGTTCGGGGGGCTTGGGGGAAGAGACCCAGTACTTC. This codes for CASSSGGLGEETQYF. This sequence joins TRBV25-1 and TRBJ2-5; D may be TRBD2 (7 bases). Germline lookup yields CDR1 MGHDK and CDR2 SYGVNS. V lost 5 bases to trimming and J lost 3 bases, with 16 bases between them. The CDR3 is made up of 15 amino acids.

The sample holds many counts of this clonotype. The J gene is TRBJ2-7, the V gene TRBV11-2; 8 bases are shared with TRBD1. With 5 bases clipped from V and 2 bases from J, the junction kept 5 bases outside the gene matches. The CDR3 loop spans 14 amino acids. Germline V lookup: CDR1 SGHAT, CDR2 FQNNGV. CDR3 residues: CASSPGTGAYEQYF. As DNA, the CDR3 is TGTGCCAGCAGCCCGGGGACAGGAGCCTACGAGCAGTACTTC.

Many counts were recorded for this clonotype. V and J are TRBV19 and TRBJ2-5, with no clear D. Germline V CDR1 and CDR2: LNHDA, SQIVND (reference sequence). V was shortened by 2 bases and J by 5 bases, with 9 bases between the two germline ends. The CDR3 has 13 amino acids. The DNA of the CDR3 is TGTGCCAGTAGTATACAGCACAGCGAGACCCAGTACTTC. Its translation: CASSIQHSETQYF.

The sample holds many counts of this clonotype. The V gene is TRBV7-9, the J gene TRBJ2-5; 8 nucleotides line up with TRBD2. The CDR3 is 13 amino acids. From germline, CDR1 is SEHNR and CDR2 FQNEAQ (reference sequence). J gave up 5 bases and V 4 bases, and 3 bases lay outside the gene matches. In DNA, the CDR3 is TGTGCCAGCAGCTCGGGAGGGAAGGAGACCCAGTACTTC. This translates into CASSSGGKETQYF.

This clonotype was seen repeatedly, ten times or more. The chain is built from TRBV28 and TRBJ2-3, with D possibly matching TRBD2 (5 bases). CDR3 size: 15 residues. Trimming took off 5 bases at V and 1 base at J, with 13 bases between the two ends. In germline, CDR1 is MDHEN, CDR2 SYDVKM. CDR3 protein: CASSADSTGTDTQYF. The CDR3 coding sequence is TGTGCCAGCAGTGCGGACTCCACTGGCACAGATACGCAGTATTTT.

This chain links TRBV9 with TRBJ2-1, with D unresolved. The V end was cut by 0 bases, the J end by 1 base, with 8 bases between. The germline gives CDR1 SGDLS, CDR2 YYNGEE. The CDR3 consists of 15 residues. The CDR3 nucleotides read TGTGCCAGCAGCGTAGCCGACGGATCCTACAATGAGCAGTTCTTC. Translation gives CASSVADGSYNEQFF.

The sample holds many counts of this clonotype. This chain uses TRBV5-1 with TRBJ2-1; TRBD2 agrees at 10 bases. This CDR3 is built from 16 residues. Per the germline V gene, CDR1 is SGHRS and CDR2 is YFSETQ. V trimming: 4 bases; J trimming: 3 bases; junction bases outside the gene matches: 7. CDR3 sequence reads: CASSAIAGGRYNEQFF. The DNA for the CDR3 is TGCGCCAGCAGCGCCATAGCGGGGGGCCGCTACAATGAGCAGTTCTTC.